What follows are 16 T cell receptor beta chains derived from one specimen sequenced in a study of blood T cells in healthy people across ages. A J-beta primer mix and a sample-barcoded 5' primer were used in a second PCR of about 7 to 12 cycles. TCRdb re-called the 5' RACE reads with MiXCR, one entry per CDR3 protein. The data hold about 1.4 million distinct CDR3 sequences, with roughly 60% observed a single time. Sequenced sample: blood. The origin of the receptors is a man aged 18 to 35 in good health.

The chain recombines TRBV9 with TRBJ1-4; maybe TRBD1 (6 bases). This CDR3 region has 12 residues. Trimming stripped 0 bases from V and 12 bases from J, with 9 bases between. Looked up from germline, CDR1 is SGDLS and CDR2 is YYNGEE. The CDR3 nucleotides are TGTGCCAGCAGCGTAGAAGGGGGACAACTGTTTTTT. It is translated as CASSVEGGQLFF.

In this sample, this clonotype turned up a few times. The genes are TRBV5-1 and TRBJ1-1, with a weak D call TRBD1 (5 bases). The CDR3 loop spans 14 amino acids. The V end lost 0 bases, the J end lost 2 bases, and 8 bases lay between the germline ends. CDR1 is SGHRS and CDR2 is YFSETQ in the germline V gene. In DNA, the CDR3 is TGCGCCAGCAGCTTGGAGGGACCAAACACTGAAGCTTTCTTT. It is translated as CASSLEGPNTEAFF.

The chain employs TRBV29-1 and TRBJ2-2; D unresolved. V gave up 3 bases and J gave up 1 base, with 6 bases separating them. Looked up from germline, CDR1 is SQVTM and CDR2 is ANQGSEA. The length of the CDR3 is 13 residues. Here the CDR3 DNA reads TGCAGCGTTGACACGGAGAACACCGGGGAGCTGTTTTTT. Translating it yields CSVDTENTGELFF.

The chain recombines TRBV12-3 or TRBV12-4 with TRBJ1-2; tentative D call: TRBD1 (6 bases). The V and J ends lost 3 bases and 4 bases respectively, with 18 bases between them. The CDR3 has 16 residues. The CDR3 coding sequence is TGTGCCAGCAGTTTGTCACTCCTCGACAGGATCTATGGCTACACCTTC. It codes for CASSLSLLDRIYGYTF.

This clonotype was seen a handful of times. The chain combines TRBV9 with TRBJ1-2; D gene unclear. This CDR3 is built from 13 residues. Trimming took 6 bases from V and 5 from J, leaving 14 bases between them. In germline, CDR1 is SGDLS, CDR2 YYNGEE. The CDR3 coding sequence is TGTGCCAGCAAACCCCGGACTGGATATGGCTACACCTTC. As protein: CASKPRTGYGYTF. The full variable domain, completed using reference TRBV9 and TRBJ1-2, is DSGVTQTPKHLITATGQRVTLRCSPRSGDLSVYWYQQSLDQGLQFLIQYYNGEERAKGNILERFSAQQFPDLHSELNLSSLELGDSALYFCASKPRTGYGYTFGSGTRLTVV.

This clonotype was observed a handful of times. The gene calls are TRBV9 and TRBJ2-3; 10 nucleotides agree with TRBD2. Germline CDR1 SGDLS, CDR2 YYNGEE. The CDR3 runs to 14 residues. V lost 0 bases to trimming and J lost 5 bases; unmatched junction nucleotides: 0. The CDR3 nucleotides read TGTGCCAGCAGCGTAGGACTAGCGGGAGATACGCAGTATTTT. Translation: CASSVGLAGDTQYF.

This clonotype was seen more than once but under ten times. The CDR3, as DNA: TGTGCCAGCAGCAAGATCCGCGGGGGGGCCCGCACAGATACGCAGTATTTT. Encoded protein: CASSKIRGGARTDTQYF. The genes are TRBV21-1 and TRBJ2-3; the tabulated D call, TRBD2, remains unverified against the DNA. TRBV21-1 is classified as a pseudogene. This CDR3 region has 17 residues.

This sequence joins TRBV12-3 or TRBV12-4 and TRBJ2-5; 8 nucleotides agree with TRBD1. The CDR3 sequence is 15 residues long. The J segment lost 4 bases and the V segment lost 3 bases, leaving 7 bases of the junction unmatched. This chain's CDR3 is CASSLSGQGGETQYF. CDR3 bases: TGTGCCAGCAGTTTGAGTGGACAGGGAGGAGAGACCCAGTACTTC.

V is TRBV6-5 and J is TRBJ2-6; 11 bases are shared with TRBD1. The CDR3 is 20 amino acids. Looked up from germline, CDR1 is MNHEY and CDR2 is SVGAGI. After removal of 4 bases from V and 3 bases from J, the junction contained 14 bases not matched to a gene. For the CDR3, the DNA is TGTGCCAGCAGTTCATACCCCGGGACAGGGGGACCCCATGGGGCCAACGTCCTGACTTTC. Its protein product is CASSSYPGTGGPHGANVLTF.

In its sample, this clonotype was seen a few times. J is TRBJ1-2 and V is TRBV7-9; 8 nucleotides match TRBD1. Germline CDR1 SEHNR, CDR2 FQNEAQ (reference sequence). This CDR3 comprises 15 residues. V trimming: 5 bases; J trimming: 5 bases; junction bases outside the gene matches: 10. CDR3 amino acids: CASSPSGQGPYGYTF. The DNA for the CDR3 is TGTGCCAGCAGCCCATCCGGACAGGGTCCTTATGGCTACACCTTC.

The rearrangement uses TRBV12-3 or TRBV12-4 and TRBJ1-1; 7 bases map to TRBD1. V was clipped by 0 bases and J by 9 bases; unmatched bases: 4. This CDR3 region has 13 residues. The chain's CDR3 is CASSLAGTDQAFF. In DNA, the CDR3 is TGTGCCAGCAGTTTAGCCGGGACAGATCAAGCTTTCTTT.

This clonotype has only a few counts. The genes are TRBV20-1 and TRBJ1-1, with a possible D match to TRBD1 (6 bases). With 6 bases removed from V and 0 bases from J, the gap between germline ends came to 14 bases. Germline V lookup: CDR1 DFQATT, CDR2 SNEGSKA (reference sequence). This CDR3 spans 14 amino acids. The CDR3 coding sequence is TGCAGTGCAAAATACAGGGATGTGAACACTGAAGCTTTCTTT. Translation: CSAKYRDVNTEAFF.

This clonotype was observed a single time. The chain has TRBV6-2 or TRBV6-3 and TRBJ2-3, with 12 nucleotides matching TRBD2. V was clipped by 8 bases and J by 6 bases; unmatched bases: 6. The CDR3 has 14 residues. Germline V lookup: CDR1 MNHEY, CDR2 SVGEGT. CDR3 in amino acids: CASYPGTSGDTQYF. In nucleotides, the CDR3 is TGTGCCAGCTACCCGGGGACTAGCGGGGATACGCAGTATTTT.

This clonotype was detected only a few times. The genes are TRBV2 and TRBJ2-4; D remains ambiguous. The CDR3 is 11 amino acids. Trimming took off 6 bases at V and 7 bases at J, with 7 bases between the two ends. Germline V lookup: CDR1 SNHLY, CDR2 FYNNEI. CDR3 nucleotide sequence: TGTGCCAGCAGCCTCACCAACATTCAGTACTTC. Translation gives CASSLTNIQYF.

This clonotype appeared many times. The chain carries TRBV7-9 and TRBJ2-7; no firm D call. Trimming took 8 bases from V and 2 from J, leaving 10 bases between them. This CDR3 has 12 residues. CDR1 and CDR2 from the germline V gene are SEHNR and FQNEAQ (reference sequence). For the CDR3, the DNA is TGTGCCAGCTCACCACTACCCTACGAGCAGTACTTC. Protein: CASSPLPYEQYF.

This chain joins TRBV12-3 or TRBV12-4 and TRBJ1-5; the D gene is possibly TRBD1 (5 bases). V shed 6 bases and J shed 5 bases, with 11 bases lying between them. The CDR3 covers 13 residues. The CDR3 loop reads CASRTGTYQPQHF. CDR3 DNA: TGTGCCAGCAGGACCGGGACCTATCAGCCCCAGCATTTT.